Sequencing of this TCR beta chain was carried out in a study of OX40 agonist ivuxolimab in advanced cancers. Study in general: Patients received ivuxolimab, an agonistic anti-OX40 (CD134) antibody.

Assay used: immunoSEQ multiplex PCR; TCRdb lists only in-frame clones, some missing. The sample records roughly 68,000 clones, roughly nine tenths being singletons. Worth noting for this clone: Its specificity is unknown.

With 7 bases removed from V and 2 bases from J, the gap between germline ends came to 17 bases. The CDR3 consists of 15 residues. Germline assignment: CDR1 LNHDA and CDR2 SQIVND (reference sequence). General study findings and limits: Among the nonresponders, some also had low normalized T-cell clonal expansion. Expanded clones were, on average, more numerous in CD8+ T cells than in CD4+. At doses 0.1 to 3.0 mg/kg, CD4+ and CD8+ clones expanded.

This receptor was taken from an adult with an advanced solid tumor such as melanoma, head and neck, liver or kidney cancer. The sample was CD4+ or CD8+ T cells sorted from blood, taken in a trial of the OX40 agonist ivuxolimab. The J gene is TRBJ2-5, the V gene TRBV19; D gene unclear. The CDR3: CASMGLYGPQETQYF. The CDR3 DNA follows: TGTGCCAGTATGGGATTGTACGGACCGCAAGAGACCCAGTACTTC. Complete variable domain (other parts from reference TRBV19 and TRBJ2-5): DGGITQSPKYLFRKEGQNVTLSCEQNLNHDAMYWYRQDPGQGLRLIYYSQIVNDFQKGDIAEGYSVSREKKESFPLTVTSAQKNPTAFYLCASMGLYGPQETQYFGPGTRLLVL.